This T cell receptor (beta chain) is from a study of PD-L1 blockade in urothelial cancer. Turning to the study itself: Beginning in about 2014, patients received atezolizumab, given as 1,200 mg intravenously every 3 weeks. Study results and limitations: Tumor-linked clones in blood grew more by 3 weeks in durable-benefit patients.

This CDR3 comprises 15 residues. The germline gives CDR1 SGHNT, CDR2 YYREEE (reference sequence). Trimming shortened V by 0 bases and J by 2 bases, and 12 bases separated the two germline ends. Data came from immunoSEQ multiplex PCR; TCRdb stores just in-frame clones and leaves some out. This table has tens of thousands of clones, about 90% appearing once. Time point of the sample: pretreatment peripheral blood. Concerning this clone: Its antigen remains unknown.

The sample here was PBMCs, taken around atezolizumab (anti-PD-L1) treatment. This clonotype originated in a man aged 65 to 79 with urothelial cancer. The V gene is TRBV5-4, the J gene TRBJ2-7; tentatively, D is TRBD1 (5 bases). CDR3 sequence (DNA): TGTGCCAGCAGCTTGGGCAGGGCCGAAACCTACGAGCAGTACTTC. Translated, it gives CASSLGRAETYEQYF.